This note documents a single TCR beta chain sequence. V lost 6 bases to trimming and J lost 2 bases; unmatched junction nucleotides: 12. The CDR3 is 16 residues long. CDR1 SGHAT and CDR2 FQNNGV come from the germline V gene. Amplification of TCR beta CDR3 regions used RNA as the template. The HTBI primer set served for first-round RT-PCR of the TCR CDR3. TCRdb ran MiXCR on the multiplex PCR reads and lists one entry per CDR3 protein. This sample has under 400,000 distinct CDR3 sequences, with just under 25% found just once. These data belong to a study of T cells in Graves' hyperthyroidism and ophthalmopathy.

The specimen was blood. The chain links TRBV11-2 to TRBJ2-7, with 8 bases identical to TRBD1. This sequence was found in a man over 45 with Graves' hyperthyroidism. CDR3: CASSNPRGHRPYEQYF. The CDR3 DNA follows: TGTGCCAGCAGTAATCCCAGGGGGCATCGTCCCTACGAGCAGTACTTC.